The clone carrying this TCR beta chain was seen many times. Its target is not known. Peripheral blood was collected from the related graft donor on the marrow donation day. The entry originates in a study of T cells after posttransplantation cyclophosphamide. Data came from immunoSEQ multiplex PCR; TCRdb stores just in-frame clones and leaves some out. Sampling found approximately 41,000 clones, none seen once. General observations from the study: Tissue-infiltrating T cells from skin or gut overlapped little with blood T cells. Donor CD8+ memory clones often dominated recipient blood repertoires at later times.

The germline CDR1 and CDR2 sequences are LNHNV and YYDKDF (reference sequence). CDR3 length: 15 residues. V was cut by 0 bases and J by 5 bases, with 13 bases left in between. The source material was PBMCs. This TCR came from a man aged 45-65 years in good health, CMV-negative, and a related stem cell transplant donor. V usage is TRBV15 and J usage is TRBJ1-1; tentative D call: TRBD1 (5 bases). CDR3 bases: TGTGCCACCAGCAGAGATCGAAGCAGGGCAACTGAAGCTTTCTTT. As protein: CATSRDRSRATEAFF. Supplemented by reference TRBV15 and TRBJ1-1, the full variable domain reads DAMVIQNPRYQVTQFGKPVTLSCSQTLNHNVMYWYQQKSSQAPKLLFHYYDKDFNNEADTPDNFQSRRPNTSFCFLDIRSPGLGDTAMYLCATSRDRSRATEAFFGQGTRLTVV.